The clone carrying this T cell receptor beta chain has a count of ten or more. Its target is not known. Unique molecular identifiers (one per individual cDNA molecule) were attached. TCRdb reprocessed the 5' RACE reads with MiXCR, giving one entry per CDR3 protein. Counted here are about 110,000 distinct CDR3 sequences, around 10% occurring once; the ten biggest clones make up 3% to 3.5%. The data originate from a study of early T cells in non-severe SARS-CoV-2 infection. Study at large: Unsorted whole blood bulk RNA was sequenced, with unpaired chains. Study-wide results and limits: VDJdb-based annotation leaned toward anti-spike CD8 responses and missed private and CD4 specificities.

CDR3 length: 10 amino acids. V lost 8 bases and J 5 bases, leaving 7 bases between the germline ends. CDR1 and CDR2 (germline): MDHEN, SYDVKM. V and J are TRBV28 and TRBJ2-7; D remains unclear. Sequencing was carried out using whole blood. The clonotype originates from an adult who was a healthcare worker with PCR-confirmed SARS-CoV-2 infection or an uninfected control (not recorded which). The CDR3 DNA is TGTGCCAGCGTAGGAGACGAGCAGTACTTC. It specifies CASVGDEQYF.